The rows below give T cell receptor beta chains drawn from one sample of a study of cytomegalovirus exposure and HLA in healthy donors. Repertoires were generated with immunoSEQ multiplex PCR, while TCRdb's copy carries only in-frame clones and drops some. The sample carries roughly 220,000 clones, about nine tenths recorded once. Specimen: PBMCs. The source of these receptors is a woman under 30 in good health and CMV-seronegative. Both conserved end residues are part of each CDR3. Fields, in order: J gene, D gene, clone size, V gene, CDR3 protein, CDR3 DNA. A D gene is named only where the DNA matches it firmly. Clone size, where shown, is once, few, many, or a class for clones that have expanded.

>TRBJ1-5|TRBD1|few|TRBV29-1
CSVGTGNHQPQHF
TGCAGCGTTGGGACAGGGAATCATCAGCCCCAGCATTTT
>TRBJ1-1|.|.|TRBV6-5
CAPWTALNTEAFF
TGTGCCCCTTGGACAGCCTTGAACACTGAAGCTTTCTTT
>TRBJ2-2|.|.|TRBV4-1
CASSQRTGGNTGELFF
TGCGCCAGCAGCCAACGTACAGGCGGGAACACCGGGGAGCTGTTTTTT
>TRBJ2-1|.|once|TRBV6-5
CASSYGSGVNNEQFF
TGTGCCAGCAGTTACGGATCCGGGGTAAACAATGAGCAGTTCTTC
>TRBJ2-7|.|.|TRBV27
CASSPQTGEGENEQYF
TGTGCCAGCAGTCCACAGACAGGGGAGGGGGAGAACGAGCAGTACTTC
>TRBJ1-3|TRBD1|.|TRBV18
CASSPGPPGGSSGNTIYF
TGTGCCAGCTCACCGGGCCCTCCAGGGGGCTCCTCTGGAAACACCATATATTTT
>TRBJ2-7|TRBD2|.|TRBV27
CASGLAGFYEQYF
TGTGCCAGCGGGTTAGCGGGATTCTACGAGCAGTACTTC
>TRBJ2-7|TRBD1|.|TRBV10-3
CAIRKTGAMDEQYF
TGTGCCATCAGAAAAACAGGGGCGATGGACGAGCAGTACTTC
>TRBJ1-5|TRBD1|.|TRBV19
CASSGRQGVNQPQHF
TGTGCCAGTAGTGGTCGACAGGGGGTAAATCAGCCCCAGCATTTT
>TRBJ2-5|.|.|TRBV30
CAWSRGPQYF
TGTGCCTGGAGTAGGGGTCCCCAGTACTTC
>TRBJ2-7|.|.|TRBV4-1
CASSQGFPDDSGYEQYF
TGCGCCAGCAGCCAAGGATTTCCGGACGACAGTGGTTACGAGCAGTACTTC
>TRBJ2-3|.|.|TRBV7-9
CASTVGADTQYF
TGTGCCAGCACCGTGGGCGCAGATACGCAGTATTTT
>TRBJ2-7|TRBD2|.|TRBV19
CASSLTIGGRIYEQYF
TGTGCCAGTAGCCTGACAATTGGCGGGAGAATCTACGAGCAGTACTTC
>TRBJ2-5|TRBD1|.|TRBV18
CASSRSGTGQETQYF
TGTGCCAGCTCCCGATCCGGGACAGGACAAGAGACCCAGTACTTC
>TRBJ2-7|TRBD2|.|TRBV29-1
CSVEGLAGGSYEQYF
TGCAGCGTTGAAGGACTAGCGGGAGGTAGCTACGAGCAGTACTTC
>TRBJ1-5|.|.|TRBV4-1
CASSLWFSGNQPQHF
TGCGCCAGCAGCCTGTGGTTTTCGGGCAATCAGCCCCAGCATTTT
>TRBJ1-1|.|.|TRBV7-3
CASSLDGENTEAFF
TGTGCCAGCAGCTTAGACGGGGAGAACACTGAAGCTTTCTTT
>TRBJ2-1|TRBD2|.|TRBV4-2
CASSQDAGVSYNEQFF
TGTGCCAGCAGCCAAGACGCGGGGGTTTCCTACAATGAGCAGTTCTTC
>TRBJ1-2|TRBD1|.|TRBV30
CAWSKGQGVNYGYTF
TGTGCCTGGAGCAAAGGACAGGGGGTAAACTATGGCTACACCTTC
>TRBJ2-1|TRBD2|.|TRBV29-1
CSAPGGGNNEQFF
TGCAGCGCCCCGGGAGGCGGAAACAATGAGCAGTTCTTC
>TRBJ2-7|TRBD2|.|TRBV28
CASSLASSGDYEQYF
TGTGCCAGCAGTCTAGCTTCTAGCGGGGACTACGAGCAGTACTTC
>TRBJ2-7|TRBD2|.|TRBV28
CASRLSNSGSSYEQYF
TGTGCCAGCAGGCTATCGAATAGCGGGAGCTCCTACGAGCAGTACTTC
>TRBJ2-7|TRBD1|.|TRBV27
CASSSPGQRAYEQYF
TGTGCCAGCAGTTCACCGGGACAGCGAGCCTACGAGCAGTACTTC
>TRBJ1-5|.|.|TRBV28
CASKVTGTQPQHF
TGTGCCAGCAAGGTTACAGGGACTCAGCCCCAGCATTTT
>TRBJ2-7|TRBD1|.|TRBV5-4
CASSWGQGYEQYF
TGTGCCAGCAGCTGGGGACAGGGCTACGAGCAGTACTTC
>TRBJ1-1|TRBD1|.|TRBV28
CASSLPGQGKSEAFF
TGTGCCAGCAGTCTACCGGGACAGGGAAAATCTGAAGCTTTCTTT
>TRBJ1-1|.|.|TRBV30
CAWVKDRMNTEAFF
TGTGCCTGGGTTAAAGACAGGATGAACACTGAAGCTTTCTTT
>TRBJ2-7|.|once|TRBV18
CASSKQGHEQYF
TGTGCCAGCTCGAAACAGGGCCACGAGCAGTACTTC
>TRBJ2-7|TRBD2|.|TRBV5-1
CASSWGTSVPYEQYF
TGCGCCAGCAGCTGGGGGACTAGCGTCCCCTACGAGCAGTACTTC
>TRBJ2-7|TRBD1|.|TRBV7-6
CASSPHDRVGGEEQYF
TGTGCCAGCAGCCCACACGACAGGGTAGGGGGTGAGGAGCAGTACTTC
>TRBJ1-2|.|.|TRBV6-1
CASSESLLGTYGYTF
TGTGCCAGCAGTGAAAGTCTACTAGGAACCTATGGCTACACCTTC
>TRBJ1-5|.|.|TRBV6-5
CASSSTGNQPQHF
TGTGCCAGCAGCTCGACAGGCAATCAGCCCCAGCATTTT
>TRBJ2-1|.|once|TRBV29-1
CSVEGGGYPSSYNEQFF
TGCAGCGTTGAAGGGGGAGGCTACCCAAGCTCCTACAATGAGCAGTTCTTC
>TRBJ2-7|TRBD2|.|TRBV27
CASSTRLAAYEQYF
TGTGCCAGCAGTACCAGACTAGCGGCCTACGAGCAGTACTTC
>TRBJ2-7|.|.|TRBV5-1
CASSLDDNNYEQYF
TGCGCCAGCAGCTTGGACGACAATAACTACGAGCAGTACTTC
>TRBJ2-1|TRBD2|.|TRBV5-1
CASSPTTSATEQFF
TGCGCCAGCAGCCCTACGACTAGCGCAACTGAGCAGTTCTTC
>TRBJ2-3|.|.|TRBV19
CASSMVGQLPDTQYF
TGTGCCAGTAGTATGGTTGGGCAGCTCCCAGATACGCAGTATTTT
>TRBJ2-7|TRBD2|.|TRBV5-5
CASSLERTSGRVNYEQYF
TGTGCCAGCAGCTTGGAAAGGACTAGCGGGAGGGTGAACTACGAGCAGTACTTC
>TRBJ2-1|.|.|TRBV5-1
CASSLNGINYNEQFF
TGCGCCAGCAGCTTAAACGGGATTAACTACAATGAGCAGTTCTTC
>TRBJ2-7|.|.|TRBV6-6
CASSRKGDTSEQYF
TGTGCCAGCAGTAGGAAGGGAGATACGAGCGAGCAGTACTTC
>TRBJ2-7|.|.|TRBV29-1
CSVAAGYEQYF
TGCAGCGTTGCCGCAGGCTACGAGCAGTACTTC
>TRBJ1-1|.|.|TRBV12-5
CASGLETENTEAFF
TGTGCTAGTGGTTTAGAGACAGAGAACACTGAAGCTTTCTTT
>TRBJ1-1|TRBD1|.|TRBV7-9
CASSLVGTGTEAFF
TGTGCCAGCAGCTTAGTCGGGACAGGGACCGAAGCTTTCTTT
>TRBJ2-7|TRBD2|.|TRBV5-6
CASSFWSGTIPYEQYF
TGTGCCAGCAGCTTTTGGTCCGGGACTATCCCTTACGAGCAGTACTTC
>TRBJ1-5|TRBD1|.|TRBV19
CASSLGQSNQPQHF
TGTGCCAGTAGTTTGGGACAGAGCAATCAGCCCCAGCATTTT
>TRBJ1-5|.|.|TRBV18
CASSPDSHYQPQHF
TGTGCCAGCTCACCGGACAGCCACTATCAGCCCCAGCATTTT
>TRBJ2-3|TRBD2|.|TRBV6-1
CASSERASGRPIDTQYF
TGTGCCAGCAGTGAACGGGCTAGCGGGAGACCTATAGATACGCAGTATTTT
>TRBJ1-5|.|.|TRBV6-5
CASSPPGGQKPQHF
TGTGCCAGCAGTCCGCCCGGTGGGCAAAAGCCCCAGCATTTT
>TRBJ1-3|.|.|TRBV6-1
CASTSFLSGNTIYF
TGTGCCAGCACCTCTTTTCTCTCTGGAAACACCATATATTTT
>TRBJ1-2|TRBD1|.|TRBV2
CASRSGTVYGYTF
TGTGCCAGCAGGTCCGGGACAGTATATGGCTACACCTTC
>TRBJ2-7|.|.|TRBV4-1
CASSQVAQSDEQYF
TGCGCCAGCAGCCAAGTAGCCCAGTCCGACGAGCAGTACTTC
>TRBJ2-7|TRBD2|.|TRBV7-9
CASSSRLAGEVEQYF
TGTGCCAGCAGCTCGCGACTAGCGGGAGAAGTCGAGCAGTACTTC